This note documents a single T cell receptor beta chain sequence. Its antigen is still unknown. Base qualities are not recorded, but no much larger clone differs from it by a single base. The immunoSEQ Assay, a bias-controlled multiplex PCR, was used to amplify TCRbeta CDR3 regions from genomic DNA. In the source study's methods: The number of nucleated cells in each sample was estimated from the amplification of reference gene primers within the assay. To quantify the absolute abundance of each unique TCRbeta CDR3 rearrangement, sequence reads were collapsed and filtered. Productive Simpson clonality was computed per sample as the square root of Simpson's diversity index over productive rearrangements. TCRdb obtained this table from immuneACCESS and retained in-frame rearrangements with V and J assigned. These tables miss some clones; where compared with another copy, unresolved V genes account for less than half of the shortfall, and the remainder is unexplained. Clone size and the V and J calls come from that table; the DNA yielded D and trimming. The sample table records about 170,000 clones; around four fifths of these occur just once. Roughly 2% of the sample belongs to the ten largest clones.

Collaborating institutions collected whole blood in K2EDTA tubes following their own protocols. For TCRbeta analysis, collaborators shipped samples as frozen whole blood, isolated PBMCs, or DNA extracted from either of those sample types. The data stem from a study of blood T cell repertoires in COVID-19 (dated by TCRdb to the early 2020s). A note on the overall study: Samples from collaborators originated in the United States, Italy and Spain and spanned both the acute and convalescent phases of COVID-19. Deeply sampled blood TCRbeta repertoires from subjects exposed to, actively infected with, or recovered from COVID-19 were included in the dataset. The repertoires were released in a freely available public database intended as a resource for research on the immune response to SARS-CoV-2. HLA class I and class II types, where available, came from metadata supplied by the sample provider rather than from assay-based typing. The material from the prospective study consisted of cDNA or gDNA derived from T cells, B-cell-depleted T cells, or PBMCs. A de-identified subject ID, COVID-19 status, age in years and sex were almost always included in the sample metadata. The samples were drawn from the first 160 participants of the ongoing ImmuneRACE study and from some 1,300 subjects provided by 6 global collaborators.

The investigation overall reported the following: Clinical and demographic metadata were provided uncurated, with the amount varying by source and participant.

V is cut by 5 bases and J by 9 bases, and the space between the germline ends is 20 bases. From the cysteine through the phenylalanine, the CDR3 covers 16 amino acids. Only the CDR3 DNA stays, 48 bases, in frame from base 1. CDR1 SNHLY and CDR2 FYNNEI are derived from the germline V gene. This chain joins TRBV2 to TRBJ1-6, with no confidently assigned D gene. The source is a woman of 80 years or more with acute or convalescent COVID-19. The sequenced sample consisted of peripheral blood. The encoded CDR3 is CASSFKTGVDGSPLHF. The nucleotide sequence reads TGTGCCAGCAGTTTCAAGACCGGGGTCGACGGTTCACCCCTCCACTTT. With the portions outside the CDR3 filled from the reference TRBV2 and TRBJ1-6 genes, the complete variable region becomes EPEVTQTPSHQVTQMGQEVILRCVPISNHLYFYWYRQILGQKVEFLVSFYNNEISEKSEIFDDQFSVERPDGSNFTLKIRSTKLEDSAMYFCASSFKTGVDGSPLHFGNGTRLTVT.